The rows below give T cell receptor beta chains drawn from one sample of a study of regulatory T cells in long-lasting Graves disease. TCRdb itself ran the multiplex PCR reads through MiXCR, one entry per CDR3 protein. The top ten hold over 20% of the sample, which has about 380,000 distinct CDR3 sequences, roughly a sixth seen once. The sample was peripheral blood mononuclear cells (PBMCs), taken at new diagnosis, from a patient treated with antithyroid drugs. These receptor sequences come from a female donor with Graves disease. CDR3s include the opening cysteine and the closing phenylalanine or tryptophan. The D gene is left open where the match is weak. Not all rows give a size; the values are once, few, many and, for expanded clones, a class.

J,size,D,length,V,DNA,CDR3
TRBJ1-1,few,.,14,TRBV20-1,TGCAGTGCGAGAGGGGGGGCTGGGAACACTGAAGCTTTCTTT,CSARGGAGNTEAFF
TRBJ1-1,.,.,15,TRBV7-9,TGTGCCAGCAGCTCCCGAGTGGGGGGGGCTACTGAAGCTTTCTTT,CASSSRVGGATEAFF
TRBJ2-1,few,TRBD2,16,TRBV6-1,TGTGCCAGCAGTCAACCTAGCGGGAGGTTCTACAATGAGCAGTTCTTC,CASSQPSGRFYNEQFF
TRBJ2-4,.,.,14,TRBV20-1,TGCAGTGCTAGAGTCGAGGAGGGCCAAAACATTCAGTACTTC,CSARVEEGQNIQYF
TRBJ2-3,many,.,14,TRBV2,TGTGCCAGCAGTGATTCTCACTCCACAGATACGCAGTATTTT,CASSDSHSTDTQYF
TRBJ2-1,many,.,13,TRBV30,TGTGCCTGGAGTGCCCAGGGAGGAAATGAGCAGTTCTTC,CAWSAQGGNEQFF
TRBJ1-6,.,.,15,TRBV7-6,TGTGCCAGCAGCTTAGCGGACCCAAGCGGCGCACCCCTCCACTTT,CASSLADPSGAPLHF
TRBJ2-1,many,TRBD2,16,TRBV4-3,TGCGCCAGCAGCCAAGTTCGTCCTAGCGGTAACAATGAGCAGTTCTTC,CASSQVRPSGNNEQFF
TRBJ2-1,many,.,15,TRBV7-7,TGTGCTAGCAGCTTAGGGGCGATCGGATACAATGAGCAGTTCTTC,CASSLGAIGYNEQFF
TRBJ1-3,few,TRBD1,14,TRBV19,TGTGCCAGTGGGGACAGCGACCCTGGAAACACCATATATTTT,CASGDSDPGNTIYF
TRBJ2-1,.,TRBD2,15,TRBV28,TGTGCCAGCCAAACCCAAACTAGCGGGAGGAATGAGCAGTTCTTC,CASQTQTSGRNEQFF
TRBJ2-7,once,.,14,TRBV7-9,TGTGCCAGCAGCTTCCAGTGGTCCAACTACGAGCAGTACTTC,CASSFQWSNYEQYF
TRBJ2-1,many,TRBD2,16,TRBV27,TGTGCCAGCAGTTTATCGAGCGGGACCGTTTACAATGAGCAGTTCTTC,CASSLSSGTVYNEQFF
TRBJ2-7,few,TRBD1,15,TRBV5-1,TGCGCCAGCAGGAAGGGACAGGGTGGGTCCTACGAGCAGTACTTC,CASRKGQGGSYEQYF
TRBJ1-1,.,TRBD1,15,TRBV18,TGTGCCAGCTCAGGCGACAGGGGTCAGAACACTGAAGCTTTCTTT,CASSGDRGQNTEAFF
TRBJ2-3,many,TRBD2,15,TRBV4-1,TGCGCCAGCAGCCAACTAGCGGGAGGCGCAGATACGCAGTATTTT,CASSQLAGGADTQYF
TRBJ2-7,many,.,15,TRBV28,TGTGCCAGCAGCAATCCTGGTGGCGATAACTACGAGCAGTACTTC,CASSNPGGDNYEQYF
TRBJ2-2,many,.,14,TRBV6-1,TGTGCCAGCAGGAGGACATGGGACACCGGGGAGCTGTTTTTT,CASRRTWDTGELFF
TRBJ2-7,few,.,15,TRBV20-1,TGCAGTGCTAGAGATCCCACAGGGCTCGGCTACGAGCAGTACTTC,CSARDPTGLGYEQYF
TRBJ2-1,many,.,15,TRBV20-1,TGCAGTGCTACCGGGCCGGGCGGAAGCAATGAGGAGCAGTTCTTC,CSATGPGGSNEEQFF
TRBJ1-2,few,.,13,TRBV6-1,TGTGCCAGCAGTGAGGGCCTTTTCTATGGCTACACCTTC,CASSEGLFYGYTF
TRBJ2-7,many,TRBD2,18,TRBV6-1,TGTGCCAGCAGTGAAGATCTTAGCGGGAGGACCATCTCCTACGAGCAGTACTTC,CASSEDLSGRTISYEQYF
TRBJ2-5,many,.,12,TRBV29-1,TGCAGCGTGGCTCCCAGTCAAGAGACCCAGTACTTC,CSVAPSQETQYF
TRBJ2-7,.,TRBD1,12,TRBV28,TGTGCCAGCAGCACCCCAGGGGGCGAGCAGTACTTC,CASSTPGGEQYF
TRBJ1-5,many,TRBD1,16,TRBV2,TGTGCCAGCAGTGTTTCCCCGGGACAGGCCGCGTTAGCCCAGCATTTT,CASSVSPGQAALAQHF